This T cell receptor (beta chain) was identified during a study of PD-L1 blockade in urothelial cancer. Study background: Analysis of blood occurred 3 weeks (second dose) and 6 weeks after treatment start. Median T cell yield per blood sample was over 140,000 cells.

Concerning this clone itself: Its cognate antigen is unknown.

Stated time point: pretreatment peripheral blood. Synthetic TCR analog templates were spiked into each PCR. Produced via immunoSEQ multiplex PCR; TCRdb's table is partial and in-frame only. The repertoire holds approximately 90,000 clones, with more than 75% as singletons. Whole-study results and caveats: Survival was better when pretreatment blood TCR clonality fell below the median.

The V gene end was trimmed by 4 bases and the J gene end by 3 bases; junction bases not matched to a gene: 7. The CDR3 contains 16 residues. Germline V lookup: CDR1 MNHEY, CDR2 SVGAGI. The sequences come from PBMCs, collected around atezolizumab (anti-PD-L1) treatment. The clonotype originates from a man aged 55 to 69 with urothelial cancer. The J gene is TRBJ2-1, the V gene TRBV6-5; 9 bases match TRBD1. The CDR3: CASSSTHRGLYNEQFF. The CDR3, as DNA: TGTGCCAGCAGTTCGACACACAGGGGGCTCTACAATGAGCAGTTCTTC.